The 21 T cell receptor beta chains listed next were all sequenced from one sample in a study of blood T cell repertoires in COVID-19. Assay used: immunoSEQ multiplex PCR; TCRdb lists only in-frame clones, some missing. In the table there are 250,000 or so clones, around 89% of which are singletons. The sample consisted of PBMCs or T cells enriched from blood (not recorded which). Receptors were obtained from a woman in her 30s with acute COVID-19.

V gene TRBV27 combines with J gene TRBJ2-3; TRBD2 agrees at 13 bases. Germline V gene sequence: CDR1 MNHEY, CDR2 SMNVEV (reference sequence). There are 17 residues in the CDR3. V shed 5 bases, J shed 4 bases, and the junction held 9 bases outside the gene matches. CDR3 sequence: CASSARLAGGLSDTQYF. CDR3 in DNA: TGTGCCAGCAGTGCAAGACTAGCGGGAGGACTGTCAGATACGCAGTATTTT.

This clone has more than one count but fewer than ten. The gene calls are TRBV13 and TRBJ2-7, with D possibly being TRBD1 (5 bases). The V end lost 3 bases, the J end lost 7 bases, and 10 bases lay between the germline ends. Germline loops: CDR1 PRHDT, CDR2 FYEKMQ (reference sequence). The CDR3 extends over 12 amino acids. The CDR3: CASSLQGEEQYF. In nucleotides, the CDR3 is TGTGCCAGCAGCTTGCAAGGGGAAGAGCAGTACTTC.

J is TRBJ1-2 and V is TRBV25-1; D perhaps matches TRBD1 (6 bases). Germline V gene lookup returns CDR1 MGHDK and CDR2 SYGVNS. The CDR3 loop spans 14 amino acids. With 0 bases removed from V and 6 bases from J, the gap between germline ends came to 11 bases. The CDR3 DNA reads as TGTGCCAGCAGTGAATATGGCGCAGGGGATGGCTACACCTTC. Translated, it gives CASSEYGAGDGYTF.

The CDR3 sequence is CASSLVRGPTEAFF. The CDR3 bases are TGTGCCAGCAGCTTGGTCAGGGGGCCAACTGAAGCTTTCTTT. The V call is TRBV5-6, the J call TRBJ1-1; 8 bases are a match to TRBD1. This CDR3 spans 14 amino acids. Germline V gives CDR1 SGHDT, CDR2 YYEEEE. V was clipped by 0 bases and J by 5 bases; unmatched bases: 3.

The chain has TRBV6-5 and TRBJ1-6, with a weak D call TRBD1 (5 bases). The V end was cut by 6 bases, the J end by 7 bases, with 10 bases between. Germline V gene sequence: CDR1 MNHEY, CDR2 SVGAGI. CDR3 length: 13 amino acids. The CDR3 DNA is TGTGCCAGCAGACCGGGGGTAAATTCACCCCTCCACTTT. This sequence encodes CASRPGVNSPLHF.

CDR3 protein: CASTLEGWEKLFF. CDR3 bases: TGTGCCAGCACCTTGGAGGGGTGGGAAAAACTGTTTTTT. The V gene is TRBV12-3 or TRBV12-4, the J gene TRBJ1-4, with D possibly being TRBD1 (5 bases). CDR3 size: 13 residues. The V end lost 7 bases, the J end lost 8 bases, and 14 bases lay between the germline ends.

In DNA form, the CDR3 reads TGTGCCAGCAGCCAAGACCGGGCTACTAGACGAGACGAGCAGTACTTC. Translated, it gives CASSQDRATRRDEQYF. This chain connects TRBV3-1 (or the pseudogene TRBV3-2) to TRBJ2-7, with D possibly TRBD2 on 5 matching bases. Per germline, CDR1 LGHDT and CDR2 YNNKEL (reference sequence). The CDR3 contains 16 residues. Trimming took 0 bases from V and 5 from J, leaving 17 bases between them.

The V call is TRBV28, the J call TRBJ1-1, with TRBD1 identical over 8 bases. V dropped 8 bases and J dropped 2; count of bases not matched to a gene: 7. The CDR3 sequence is 14 residues long. The V gene's germline CDR1 is MDHEN and CDR2 SYDVKM. The CDR3 sequence: CASVQGAPNTEAFF. CDR3 in DNA: TGTGCCAGCGTTCAGGGGGCGCCTAACACTGAAGCTTTCTTT.

This sequence joins TRBV5-4 and TRBJ2-1, with D perhaps TRBD2 (6 bases). CDR1 and CDR2 from the germline V gene are SGHNT and YYREEE (reference sequence). The CDR3 contains 15 residues. Trimming cost V 4 bases and J 4 bases, with 15 bases left between them. CDR3 in amino acids: CASSDPGTSYNEQFF. The CDR3 DNA reads as TGTGCCAGCAGCGACCCCGGGACTTCATACAATGAGCAGTTCTTC.

The J gene is TRBJ1-3, the V gene TRBV14, with 8 bases matching TRBD1. V gave up 1 base and J gave up 3 bases; unmatched junction bases: 8. This CDR3 region has 17 residues. CDR1 SGHDN and CDR2 FVKESK come from the germline V gene. DNA for the CDR3: TGTGCCAGCAGCCAAGGTGCAGGGGGCGCATATGGAAACACCATATATTTT. This translates into CASSQGAGGAYGNTIYF.

The rearrangement uses TRBV5-1 and TRBJ2-7; TRBD2 matches at 7 bases. This CDR3 comprises 15 residues. Germline CDR1 is SGHRS and CDR2 is YFSETQ. The trim removed 0 bases at V and 3 bases at J, leaving 6 bases unmatched. Here the CDR3 reads CASSLGAGVGYEQYF. In DNA, the CDR3 is TGCGCCAGCAGCTTGGGTGCGGGAGTTGGCTACGAGCAGTACTTC.

This clone was seen just once. The chain joins TRBV7-9 to TRBJ1-2; no clear D. The germline V gene encodes CDR1 SEHNR and CDR2 FQNEAQ (reference sequence). CDR3 size: 16 residues. The germline V and J ends were trimmed by 2 bases and 2 bases, with 15 bases remaining between them. The CDR3 DNA sequence: TGTGCCAGCAGCTTATATACAGAATCGACCAACTATGGCTACACCTTC. It translates to CASSLYTESTNYGYTF.

The CDR3 here is CASSGSGAEQYF. In DNA, the CDR3 is TGTGCCAGCAGTGGTAGCGGGGCGGAGCAGTACTTC. V and J are TRBV6-2 or TRBV6-3 and TRBJ2-7; TRBD2 agrees at 8 bases. V was clipped by 5 bases and J by 7 bases; unmatched bases: 4. This CDR3 has 12 amino acids. Germline V lookup: CDR1 MNHEY, CDR2 SVGEGT.

The CDR3 sequence: CASSGETGQSSYEQYF. The CDR3 nucleotides are TGTGCCAGCAGTGGGGAGACAGGCCAAAGCTCCTACGAGCAGTACTTC. The chain links TRBV25-1 to TRBJ2-7, with TRBD1 as a possible D gene (6 bases). V shed 4 bases and J shed 0 bases, with 16 bases lying between them. The V gene's germline CDR1 is MGHDK and CDR2 SYGVNS. This CDR3 spans 16 amino acids.

V is TRBV24-1 and J is TRBJ1-2; maybe TRBD1 (6 bases). Germline V gene data show CDR1 as KGHDR and CDR2 as SFDVKD. The CDR3 runs 15 residues. V was clipped by 4 bases and J by 4 bases, with 15 bases between them. The CDR3 protein is CATSDRYRESYGYTF. CDR3 nucleotide sequence: TGTGCCACCAGTGACAGATACAGGGAAAGCTATGGCTACACCTTC.

The gene calls are TRBV12-5 and TRBJ1-1; D not resolved. The germline V and J ends were trimmed by 3 bases and 1 base, with 6 bases remaining between them. The CDR3 is made up of 13 amino acids. In germline, CDR1 is LGHNT, CDR2 FRNRAP. CDR3 protein: CASGLEQNTEAFF. CDR3 coding DNA: TGTGCTAGTGGTTTAGAACAGAACACTGAAGCTTTCTTT.

The genes are TRBV6-4 and TRBJ2-1; 8 bases align to TRBD1. Germline V gene data show CDR1 as MRHNA and CDR2 as SNTAGT. This CDR3 comprises 15 residues. Trimming at V came to 4 bases and at J to 0 bases, leaving 2 bases not matched to a gene. CDR3 in amino acids: CASSVDRDSYNEQFF. CDR3 coding DNA: TGTGCCAGCAGTGTGGACAGGGACTCCTACAATGAGCAGTTCTTC.

Written as DNA, the CDR3 is TGTGCCAGCAGCAGACTAGCGACAAGCTCCTACAATGAGCAGTTCTTC. Its protein is CASSRLATSSYNEQFF. This chain joins TRBV28 and TRBJ2-1; TRBD2 agrees at 8 bases. J was trimmed by 0 bases and V by 6 bases; bases with no gene match: 7. The CDR3 sequence is 16 residues long. Looked up from germline, CDR1 is MDHEN and CDR2 is SYDVKM.

This chain's CDR3 is CASSPEGGANEQFF. In DNA form, the CDR3 reads TGTGCCAGCAGCCCTGAGGGGGGGGCCAATGAGCAGTTCTTC. The genes are TRBV5-6 and TRBJ2-1, with D possibly being TRBD2 (7 bases). The CDR3 has 14 residues. Trimming removed 4 bases at V and 6 bases at J, with 14 bases between. CDR1 is SGHDT, CDR2 YYEEEE, per germline.

This clone was recorded a few times. The chain's CDR3 is CASRGPTDTQYF. CDR3 nucleotides: TGTGCCAGCAGGGGGCCCACAGATACGCAGTATTTT. The rearrangement links TRBV7-9 to TRBJ2-3; D possibly corresponds to TRBD1 (5 bases). This CDR3 contains 12 residues. Germline V lookup: CDR1 SEHNR, CDR2 FQNEAQ (reference sequence). Trimming left V 6 bases short and J 2 bases short, with 6 bases between.

This chain uses TRBV18 with TRBJ2-3; no reliable D call. Looked up from germline, CDR1 is KGHSH and CDR2 is LQKENI. The CDR3 has 14 residues. The V and J ends lost 1 base and 2 bases respectively, with 7 bases between them. CDR3 bases: TGTGCCAGCTCACCACGCGAATTCACAGATACGCAGTATTTT. It is translated as CASSPREFTDTQYF.